This is a list of T cell receptor beta chains from one sample in a study of T cells after yellow fever vaccination. Each CDR3 protein gets one entry after TCRdb re-called the 5' RACE reads with MiXCR. The data contain about 130,000 distinct CDR3 sequences, approximately 9% of them singletons. Sequences were derived from CD8+ T cells sorted from PBMCs, sampled on the day of the yellow fever booster vaccination. The source is a man in his late teens or twenties who received the YFV17D yellow fever vaccine. CDR3s include the opening cysteine and the closing phenylalanine or tryptophan. The order of the fields is J gene, clone size, D gene, V gene, CDR3 length, CDR3 DNA, CDR3 protein. The D gene is left open where the match is weak. Expanded clones get a size class; other rows say once, few or many, or leave the size out.

TRBJ2-1 | few | . | TRBV9 | 15 | TGTGCCAGCGACAATGCCGGGCCTGAGCAGGGTGAGCAGTTCTTC | CASDNAGPEQGEQFF
TRBJ2-1 | few | . | TRBV13 | 15 | TGTGCCAGCAGCACCGGCCCGGGGCCTGCCCGTGAGCAGTTCTTC | CASSTGPGPAREQFF
TRBJ1-2 | . | . | TRBV20-1 | 10 | TGCAGTGCTAGCCATGACGGCTACACCTTC | CSASHDGYTF
TRBJ2-3 | few | . | TRBV4-1 | 14 | TGCGCCAGCAGCCAACAGTCTGTCGCAGATACGCAGTATTTT | CASSQQSVADTQYF
TRBJ1-3 | . | . | TRBV5-4 | 15 | TGTGCCAGCAGAAGTTTGGGGGGCGCGGGAAACACCATATATTTT | CASRSLGGAGNTIYF
TRBJ1-1 | . | . | TRBV6-5 | 12 | TGTGCCAGCATTTCGGGGCGCACTGAAGCTTTCTTT | CASISGRTEAFF
TRBJ2-5 | few | . | TRBV7-9 | 13 | TGTGCCAGCAGCTTGGACGTCCAAGAGACCCAGTACTTC | CASSLDVQETQYF
TRBJ2-7 | . | TRBD2 | TRBV29-1 | 14 | TGCAGCGCCCAAACCGGGACTAGATGGGACGAGCAGTACTTC | CSAQTGTRWDEQYF
TRBJ2-5 | . | . | TRBV6-5 | 13 | TGTGCCAGCAGTTACGGACGCGGCGAGGCCCAGTACTTC | CASSYGRGEAQYF
TRBJ2-7 | . | TRBD1 | TRBV4-3 | 15 | TGCGCCAGCAGCCAAGAATGGACAGGGTCCTACGAGCAGTACTTC | CASSQEWTGSYEQYF
TRBJ2-7 | many | . | TRBV29-1 | 12 | TGCAGCGTAGAAGGGGGGCTCTACGAGCAGTACTTC | CSVEGGLYEQYF
TRBJ2-2 | . | TRBD2 | TRBV7-9 | 17 | TGTGCCAGCAGCGGCGGAGGACTAGCCGCGAACACCGGGGAGCTGTTTTTT | CASSGGGLAANTGELFF
TRBJ1-6 | few | . | TRBV15 | 16 | TGTGCCACCAGCCCCCTCCCGTACAGTCGTAATTCACCCCTCCACTTT | CATSPLPYSRNSPLHF
TRBJ1-5 | few | . | TRBV7-2 | 15 | TGTGCCAGCAGCTTAGTAAGTCATAGCAATCAGCCCCAGCATTTT | CASSLVSHSNQPQHF
TRBJ1-1 | . | . | TRBV12-3/TRBV12-4 | 12 | TGTGCCAGCAGTTTTGGGGTCAGGGAAGCTTTCTTT | CASSFGVREAFF